One sample yielded the 16 T cell receptor beta chains listed below, sequenced in a study of PD-L1 blockade in urothelial cancer. The time point here: peripheral blood 6 weeks after treatment start. Sequencing was performed with immunoSEQ multiplex PCR; in TCRdb, only in-frame clones are kept and a portion is missing. The table includes approximately 93,000 clones, around 78% detected once. The sequenced sample was PBMCs, obtained around atezolizumab (anti-PD-L1) treatment. The receptors shown here come from a man in his 70s with urothelial cancer.

CDR3 protein: CASSEMVGQGRGYTF. The CDR3 DNA reads TGTGCCAGCAGTGAAATGGTGGGACAGGGCCGCGGCTACACCTTC. This chain joins TRBV6-1 and TRBJ1-2, with 9 bases identical to TRBD1. The V gene's germline CDR1 is MNHNS and CDR2 SASEGT. With 2 bases clipped from V and 8 bases from J, the junction kept 9 bases outside the gene matches. The CDR3 runs 15 residues.

This clone has just one count. This chain uses TRBV7-8 with TRBJ1-3, with 10 bases matching TRBD1. V trimming: 3 bases; J trimming: 0 bases; junction bases outside the gene matches: 5. The CDR3 loop spans 17 amino acids. Germline CDR1 is SGHVS and CDR2 is FQNEAQ. The CDR3 reads CASSFRDRGSSGNTIYF. As DNA, the CDR3 is TGTGCCAGCAGCTTCCGGGACAGGGGAAGCTCTGGAAACACCATATATTTT.

The CDR3 region is CASSETGQGGSYEQYF. The CDR3 region has the DNA TGTGCCAGCAGTGAAACTGGACAGGGAGGCTCCTACGAGCAGTACTTC. This chain links TRBV6-1 with TRBJ2-7; 8 bases align to TRBD1. The CDR3 has 16 amino acids. CDR1 is MNHNS, CDR2 SASEGT, per germline. V gave up 2 bases and J gave up 0 bases; unmatched junction bases: 6.

The chain joins TRBV5-8 to TRBJ1-1; 9 nucleotides line up with TRBD1. Trimming took 3 bases from V and 5 from J; bases not matched to a gene: 8. The germline V gene encodes CDR1 SGHTS and CDR2 YDEGEE. The CDR3 extends over 15 amino acids. As DNA, the CDR3 is TGTGCCAGCAGCTCCCGGGACAGGGTATCAACTGAAGCTTTCTTT. Protein product: CASSSRDRVSTEAFF.

The gene calls are TRBV19 and TRBJ2-7; possibly TRBD1 for D (5 bases). CDR3 length: 11 amino acids. Germline V gene sequence: CDR1 LNHDA, CDR2 SQIVND (reference sequence). Deletions cut 5 bases from V and 4 bases from J, with 6 bases between. The CDR3 loop is CASSQGYEQYF. Here the CDR3 DNA reads TGTGCCAGTAGTCAGGGATACGAGCAGTACTTC. The full variable domain, rest sourced from reference TRBV19 and TRBJ2-7, is DGGITQSPKYLFRKEGQNVTLSCEQNLNHDAMYWYRQDPGQGLRLIYYSQIVNDFQKGDIAEGYSVSREKKESFPLTVTSAQKNPTAFYLCASSQGYEQYFGPGTRLTVT.

The chain joins TRBV6-5 to TRBJ1-1; TRBD1 might be the D (5 bases). Trimming cost V 8 bases and J 0 bases, with 10 bases left between them. Per the germline V gene, CDR1 is MNHEY and CDR2 is SVGAGI. The CDR3 has 13 residues. CDR3 residues: CASGAGMNTEAFF. The CDR3 DNA is TGTGCCAGCGGGGCGGGGATGAACACTGAAGCTTTCTTT.

The chain couples TRBV7-9 to TRBJ2-1; 12 nucleotides align to TRBD2. The length of the CDR3 is 17 residues. Trimming removed 3 bases from V and 0 bases from J; junction bases left unmatched: 3. Germline assignment: CDR1 SEHNR and CDR2 FQNEAQ (reference sequence). CDR3 amino acids: CASSFKTSGSSYNEQFF. The CDR3 nucleotides are TGTGCCAGCAGCTTCAAGACTAGCGGGAGCTCCTACAATGAGCAGTTCTTC.

CDR3 sequence: CASSTDSSSYNEQFF. DNA of the CDR3: TGTGCCAGCAGCACCGACTCGAGCTCCTACAATGAGCAGTTCTTC. This sequence joins TRBV7-8 and TRBJ2-1; D is unclear. The germline V gene encodes CDR1 SGHVS and CDR2 FQNEAQ. The CDR3 length is 15 residues. The V gene lost 5 bases and the J gene lost 0 bases, with 11 bases spanning the gap.

The chain recombines TRBV6-5 with TRBJ2-3; 8 nucleotides line up with TRBD2. The CDR3 loop spans 15 amino acids. The V gene's germline CDR1 is MNHEY and CDR2 SVGAGI. The V segment lost 6 bases and the J segment 3 bases; nucleotides outside the gene matches: 8. For the CDR3, the DNA is TGTGCCAGCAGCTCCCCAGCGGGAGAAACAGATACGCAGTATTTT. It yields the protein CASSSPAGETDTQYF.

The V call is TRBV11-2, the J call TRBJ1-1, with D uncertain. Germline CDR1 reads SGHAT; CDR2 reads FQNNGV. The CDR3 is 13 residues long. V gave up 5 bases and J gave up 6 bases, with 13 bases separating them. The DNA for the CDR3 is TGTGCCAGCAGCCCACCATCAAGCGCTGAAGCTTTCTTT. The encoded protein is CASSPPSSAEAFF.

This clone was seen a single time. The chain couples TRBV7-2 to TRBJ2-7; D might be TRBD1 (6 bases). The CDR3 covers 13 residues. CDR1 is SGHTA and CDR2 is FQGNSA in the germline V gene. V lost 4 bases and J lost 5, with 12 bases in between. In DNA form, the CDR3 reads TGTGCCAGCAGCTGGACAGAGGGGCACGAGCAGTACTTC. Encoded protein: CASSWTEGHEQYF. Supplemented by reference TRBV7-2 and TRBJ2-7, the full variable domain reads GAGVSQSPSNKVTEKGKDVELRCDPISGHTALYWYRQSLGQGLEFLIYFQGNSAPDKSGLPSDRFSAERTGGSVSTLTIQRTQQEDSAVYLCASSWTEGHEQYFGPGTRLTVT.

A note on this clone: One junction end does not reproduce the germline sequence, and a read error may be involved. The V call is TRBV5-1, the J call TRBJ1-3; D ambiguous. CDR1 and CDR2 (germline): SGHRS, YFSETQ. This CDR3 is built from 16 residues. This chain's CDR3 is CASSAGMGPSANTIYF. The CDR3 region has the DNA TGCGCCAGCAGCGCGGGGATGGGCCCCTCTGCAAACACCATATATTTT.

This chain links TRBV5-1 with TRBJ2-7, with TRBD1 matching over 9 bases. CDR3 size: 16 residues. Germline-derived CDR1 and CDR2 are SGHRS and YFSETQ. The trim removed 2 bases at V and 5 bases at J, leaving 11 bases unmatched. The CDR3 is CASSFGSGQGSHEQYF. As DNA, the CDR3 is TGCGCCAGCAGCTTTGGGTCGGGACAGGGATCCCACGAGCAGTACTTC. The whole variable domain, filled in from reference TRBV5-1 and TRBJ2-7, reads KAGVTQTPRYLIKTRGQQVTLSCSPISGHRSVSWYQQTPGQGLQFLFEYFSETQRNKGNFPGRFSGRQFSNSRSEMNVSTLELGDSALYLCASSFGSGQGSHEQYFGPGTRLTVT.

The DNA of the CDR3 is TGTGCTAGTGGTTTGGCCCTACCACGTACGGGCTACACCTTC. Amino acids: CASGLALPRTGYTF. The V call is TRBV12-5, the J call TRBJ1-2; D uncertain. CDR3 length equals 14 residues. Germline CDR1 and CDR2: LGHNT and FRNRAP. V gave up 1 base and J gave up 8 bases, with 14 bases separating them.

The gene calls are TRBV4-3 and TRBJ2-7, with 9 positions matching TRBD2. Trimming cost V 0 bases and J 0 bases; bases outside gene matches: 3. The CDR3 is 16 residues long. Germline V lookup: CDR1 LGHNA, CDR2 YSLEER. In nucleotides, the CDR3 is TGCGCCAGCAGCCAAGACCTAGCGGGGAGCTCCTACGAGCAGTACTTC. Translating it yields CASSQDLAGSSYEQYF.

The rearrangement joins TRBV6-6 to TRBJ1-1; TRBD1 aligns across 7 bases. There are 15 residues in the CDR3. Germline V gene sequence: CDR1 MNHNY, CDR2 SVGAGI (reference sequence). The junction had 2 bases not matched to a gene; V was cut back by 0 bases and J by 1 base. The CDR3 region has the DNA TGTGCCAGCAGTTACTCAGGGACAGAGAACACTGAAGCTTTCTTT. Translation gives CASSYSGTENTEAFF.